This passage covers 16 T cell receptor beta chains from one sample sequenced in a study of T cell changes during pregnancy in multiple sclerosis. The table came from immunoSEQ multiplex PCR; TCRdb's copy has only in-frame clones and leaves some out. The sample records approximately 58,000 clones, 80% to 95% being singletons. Sequencing was performed on peripheral blood, taken in the second trimester of pregnancy. These receptors came from a female donor in good health, enrolled as a control in a pregnancy study.

The chain links TRBV5-6 to TRBJ2-3; 8 bases agree with TRBD1. The CDR3 length is 16 residues. J gave up 2 bases and V 4 bases, and 9 bases lay outside the gene matches. The germline CDR1 and CDR2 sequences are SGHDT and YYEEEE. The CDR3 is CASSLGGRGHTDTQYF. The CDR3 bases are TGTGCCAGCAGCCTAGGGGGCAGGGGGCACACAGATACGCAGTATTTT.

This rearrangement joins TRBV9 to TRBJ2-2; possibly TRBD1 for D (6 bases). The CDR3 is made up of 16 amino acids. In germline, CDR1 is SGDLS, CDR2 YYNGEE. Trimming left V 2 bases short and J 5 bases short, with 16 bases between. CDR3 protein: CASSVNLGQPTGELFF. As DNA, the CDR3 is TGTGCCAGCAGCGTTAACCTAGGACAGCCAACCGGGGAGCTGTTTTTT.

This chain joins TRBV18 and TRBJ1-2, with 7 bases lining up with TRBD1. The CDR3 totals 14 residues. V was clipped by 5 bases and J by 8 bases; unmatched bases: 11. The V gene's germline CDR1 is KGHSH and CDR2 LQKENI. The CDR3 here is CASSYGRQGDGYTF. The CDR3 region has the DNA TGTGCCAGCTCATATGGACGACAGGGCGACGGCTACACCTTC.

Written as DNA, the CDR3 is TGTGCCAGCAGCTTTCAGGGGGTGAACTCCTACGAGCAGTACTTC. Translation gives CASSFQGVNSYEQYF. The chain employs TRBV11-2 and TRBJ2-7; 7 positions match TRBD1. The V and J ends lost 3 bases and 0 bases, in that order; junction bases with no gene match: 5. The CDR3 spans 15 residues. Germline CDR1 reads SGHAT; CDR2 reads FQNNGV.

The chain is built from TRBV13 and TRBJ2-1; TRBD2 matches 8 bases. The CDR3 spans 14 residues. V was clipped by 6 bases and J by 8 bases; unmatched bases: 9. Germline loops: CDR1 PRHDT, CDR2 FYEKMQ (reference sequence). The CDR3 DNA reads TGTGCCAGCAGAGTTGCGGGAGGAGTCGATGAGCAGTTCTTC. Encoded protein: CASRVAGGVDEQFF.

The J gene is TRBJ2-1, the V gene TRBV19; D is perhaps TRBD2 (5 bases). Deletions cut 0 bases from V and 8 bases from J, with 17 bases between. The CDR3 is 16 residues long. Germline CDR1 and CDR2: LNHDA and SQIVND (reference sequence). The CDR3 sequence is CASSIDRGVTTDEQFF. In DNA, the CDR3 is TGTGCCAGTAGTATAGATCGGGGAGTAACTACCGATGAGCAGTTCTTC.

This clone is a singleton in its sample. The chain couples TRBV27 to TRBJ2-7; the D gene is possibly TRBD1 (6 bases). This CDR3 is 15 amino acids long. Germline loops: CDR1 MNHEY, CDR2 SMNVEV (reference sequence). V lost 3 bases and J 3 bases, leaving 15 bases between the germline ends. CDR3 sequence (DNA): TGTGCCAGCAGTTTGTCGGGGCCAGGGGTCTACGAGCAGTACTTC. As protein: CASSLSGPGVYEQYF.

The chain employs TRBV18 and TRBJ2-7; 14 bases are shared with TRBD2. The V gene end was trimmed by 2 bases and the J gene end by 1 base; junction bases not matched to a gene: 7. The CDR3 runs to 18 residues. Germline loops: CDR1 KGHSH, CDR2 LQKENI. The CDR3 sequence: CASSPKTSGRVGSYEQYF. CDR3 DNA sequence: TGTGCCAGCTCACCAAAGACTAGCGGGAGGGTCGGGTCCTACGAGCAGTACTTC.

The chain uses TRBV19 and TRBJ2-3, with TRBD2 identical over 11 bases. The CDR3 consists of 15 residues. V dropped 5 bases and J dropped 2; count of bases not matched to a gene: 3. Germline lookup yields CDR1 LNHDA and CDR2 SQIVND (reference sequence). CDR3 nucleotides: TGTGCCAGTAGTCCGGGACTAGCGGTCACAGATACGCAGTATTTT. Translating gives CASSPGLAVTDTQYF. The full variable domain, in which reference TRBV19 and TRBJ2-3 provide the parts outside the CDR3, is DGGITQSPKYLFRKEGQNVTLSCEQNLNHDAMYWYRQDPGQGLRLIYYSQIVNDFQKGDIAEGYSVSREKKESFPLTVTSAQKNPTAFYLCASSPGLAVTDTQYFGPGTRLTVL.

This clone is medium-sized in the sample. V gene TRBV25-1 combines with J gene TRBJ1-6; TRBD1 is a possible D gene (6 bases). The V end was cut by 4 bases, the J end by 5 bases, with 6 bases between. Germline V gene lookup returns CDR1 MGHDK and CDR2 SYGVNS. There are 13 residues in the CDR3. The CDR3 spells CASSGDNNSPLHF. CDR3 nucleotides: TGTGCCAGCAGTGGGGACAATAATTCACCCCTCCACTTT.

The chain recombines TRBV5-4 with TRBJ1-3, with TRBD1 matching 9 bases. The CDR3 runs 15 residues. Germline V gives CDR1 SGHNT, CDR2 YYREEE (reference sequence). V lost 4 bases and J lost 4; bases outside the gene matches: 6. CDR3 protein: CASSPQGATGNTIYF. The CDR3 DNA sequence: TGTGCCAGCAGCCCACAGGGGGCAACGGGAAACACCATATATTTT.

This rearrangement joins TRBV2 to TRBJ2-5; TRBD2 matches at 8 bases. CDR1 SNHLY and CDR2 FYNNEI come from the germline V gene. The CDR3 has 14 amino acids. J lost 5 bases, V lost 5 bases, and 7 bases had no gene match. CDR3 nucleotide sequence: TGTGCCAGCAGTCACGGGGGGGCGGGGGAGACCCAGTACTTC. Protein product: CASSHGGAGETQYF. Together with reference TRBV2 and TRBJ2-5, the CDR3 gives the full variable domain: EPEVTQTPSHQVTQMGQEVILRCVPISNHLYFYWYRQILGQKVEFLVSFYNNEISEKSEIFDDQFSVERPDGSNFTLKIRSTKLEDSAMYFCASSHGGAGETQYFGPGTRLLVL.

The J gene is TRBJ1-3, the V gene TRBV19, with a tentative D call TRBD1 (6 bases). Deletions cut 9 bases from V and 7 bases from J, with 16 bases between. The germline V gene encodes CDR1 LNHDA and CDR2 SQIVND (reference sequence). The CDR3 is made up of 13 amino acids. DNA of the CDR3: TGTGCCAGCAGACACGCTGACAGGAACACCATATATTTT. Translating gives CASRHADRNTIYF.

J is TRBJ2-7 and V is TRBV7-8, with D perhaps matching TRBD1 (5 bases). Trimming took 11 bases from V and 2 from J, leaving 16 bases between them. CDR3 length: 13 residues. The germline CDR1 and CDR2 sequences are SGHVS and FQNEAQ. The CDR3 sequence: CAPPRTRAYEQYF. The DNA of the CDR3 is TGTGCCCCACCCCGGACCAGGGCCTACGAGCAGTACTTC.

The rearrangement links TRBV10-3 to TRBJ1-2; perhaps TRBD1 as D (5 bases). CDR3 length equals 10 residues. CDR1 is ENHRY, CDR2 SYGVKD, per germline. Between the trimmed V and J ends, which lost 8 bases and 5 bases, there was a span of 6 bases. CDR3 sequence (DNA): TGTGCCATCGGGGGGTATGGCTACACCTTC. Its translation: CAIGGYGYTF.

The chain recombines TRBV29-1 with TRBJ2-1; TRBD2 agrees at 8 bases. This CDR3 is built from 16 residues. Germline values: CDR1 SQVTM, CDR2 ANQGSEA. Losses at the gene ends were 1 base for V and 5 bases for J; bases not matched to a gene: 10. The CDR3 spells CSVEGFGTSADNEQFF. In DNA form, the CDR3 reads TGCAGCGTTGAAGGATTCGGGACTAGTGCCGACAATGAGCAGTTCTTC.